This T cell receptor beta chain was sequenced for a study of T cells in Graves' hyperthyroidism and ophthalmopathy. A Clinical Activity Score of at least 3, a NOSPECS grade of at least 4 and a duration under 3 months were recorded in the ophthalmopathy patients. The V and J ends lost 6 bases and 6 bases respectively, with 16 bases between them. Germline V gene lookup returns CDR1 KGHSH and CDR2 LQKENI. The CDR3 runs 14 residues. There are many counts of this clonotype. Regions amplified from RNA transcripts were the TCR beta CDR3 regions. First-round RT-PCR targeting the TCR CDR3 was performed with the HTBI primer set. TCRdb redid the calling of the multiplex PCR reads with MiXCR, one entry per CDR3 protein. The top ten clones hold under 15% of a sample with about 600,000 distinct CDR3 sequences, roughly 15% of them seen once.

This receptor was obtained from a woman between 45 and 60 years old with Graves' ophthalmopathy. V and J are TRBV18 and TRBJ2-3; no reliable D call. The sequenced sample consisted of blood. This chain's CDR3 is CASSKSMGTDTQYF. CDR3 in DNA: TGTGCCAGCTCGAAATCGATGGGTACGGATACGCAGTATTTT.